This T cell receptor (beta chain) is drawn from a study of blood T cell repertoires in COVID-19. Study in general: In each case, the material was cDNA or gDNA derived from T cells, B-cell-depleted T cells, or PBMCs.

Original methodology: The assay estimated nucleated cells by amplifying reference gene primers. Produced via immunoSEQ multiplex PCR; TCRdb's table is partial and in-frame only. The DNA was the basis for D and trimming; V, J and clone size are from that table. The table has a few hundred thousand clones, just under 90% seen once. Those who participated ranged in age from roughly 18 to 100 years and resided in around 22 US areas. Trimming cost V 0 bases and J 4 bases; bases outside gene matches: 5. The CDR3 spans 15 residues. CDR1 and CDR2 (germline): GTSNPN, SVGIG (reference sequence). The genes are TRBV30 and TRBJ1-5; TRBD1 matches 8 bases. The receptor's source is an older woman who had recovered from COVID-19. Specimen: PBMCs or T cells enriched from blood (not recorded which). The CDR3 DNA follows: TGTGCCTGGAGTGTAATGGGACAGGAGAATCAGCCCCAGCATTTT. It yields the protein CAWSVMGQENQPQHF. Drawing the rest from reference TRBV30 and TRBJ1-5, the complete variable domain is SQTIHQWPATLVQPVGSPLSLECTVEGTSNPNLYWYRQAAGRGLQLLFYSVGIGQISSEVPQNLSASRPQDRQFILSSKKLLLSDSGFYLCAWSVMGQENQPQHFGDGTRLSIL.